This T cell receptor beta chain came from a study of T cells in Graves' hyperthyroidism and ophthalmopathy. RNA transcripts served as the template for amplifying TCR beta CDR3 regions. The HTBI set primed first-round TCR CDR3 RT-PCR. TCRdb called the multiplex PCR reads again in MiXCR, with one record for every CDR3 protein. The profile shows roughly 720,000 distinct CDR3 sequences, roughly a sixth of them singletons. The table lists this clonotype with many counts. The CDR3 totals 12 residues. Between the trimmed V and J ends, which lost 6 bases and 6 bases, there was a span of 11 bases. From germline, CDR1 is MDHEN and CDR2 SYDVKM.

The chain combines TRBV28 with TRBJ1-1; D remains unclear. The sequencing sample was made of blood. The sequence was collected from a man aged 45-65 years with Graves' hyperthyroidism. For the CDR3, the DNA is TGTGCCAGCAGCTTACTGGGAGCTGAAGCTTTCTTT. Translated: CASSLLGAEAFF.